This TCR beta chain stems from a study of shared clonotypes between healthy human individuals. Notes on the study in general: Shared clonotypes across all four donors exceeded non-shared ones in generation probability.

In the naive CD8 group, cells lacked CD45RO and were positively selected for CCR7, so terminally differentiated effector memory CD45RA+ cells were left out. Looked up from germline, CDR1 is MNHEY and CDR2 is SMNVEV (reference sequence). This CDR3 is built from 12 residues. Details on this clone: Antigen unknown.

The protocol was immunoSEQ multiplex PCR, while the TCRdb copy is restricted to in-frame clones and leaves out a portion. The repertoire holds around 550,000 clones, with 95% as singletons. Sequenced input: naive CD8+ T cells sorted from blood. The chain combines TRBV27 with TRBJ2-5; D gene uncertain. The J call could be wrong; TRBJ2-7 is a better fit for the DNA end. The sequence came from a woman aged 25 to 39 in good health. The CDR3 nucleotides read TGTGCCAGCAGTTCCCTCTTATACGAGCAGTACTTC. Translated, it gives CASSSLLYEQYF.